This passage covers 32 T cell receptor beta chains from one sample sequenced in a study of radiotherapy plus CTLA-4 blockade in lung cancer. Generated by immunoSEQ multiplex PCR, the TCRdb table keeps only in-frame clones and is missing some. The table shows roughly 42,000 clones, with more than 60% occurring only once. The source material was peripheral blood, sampled from a patient treated with radiotherapy plus ipilimumab. The receptors were sampled from a human donor with non-small cell lung cancer who had a partial response to radiotherapy plus ipilimumab.

A single count supports this clone. The gene calls are TRBV7-2 and TRBJ2-2; weak D call: TRBD2 (7 bases). CDR3 size: 17 residues. Germline CDR1 SGHTA, CDR2 FQGNSA. The V and J ends lost 5 bases and 3 bases respectively, with 19 bases between them. The CDR3 spells CASSRDGGRLDTGELFF. CDR3 bases: TGTGCCAGCAGCCGAGACGGGGGGCGGTTGGACACCGGGGAGCTGTTTTTT.

The chain joins TRBV6-6 to TRBJ2-7; D may be TRBD1 (6 bases). V dropped 0 bases and J dropped 1 base, with 10 bases sitting between them. Germline V gene lookup returns CDR1 MNHNY and CDR2 SVGAGI (reference sequence). The CDR3 has 15 amino acids. In nucleotides, the CDR3 is TGTGCCAGCAGTTACTCGACGACAGGATCCTACGAGCAGTACTTC. As protein: CASSYSTTGSYEQYF.

V and J are TRBV19 and TRBJ2-7; 7 bases match TRBD1. CDR1 is LNHDA and CDR2 is SQIVND in the germline V gene (reference sequence). The CDR3 runs to 14 residues. J was trimmed by 2 bases and V by 5 bases; bases with no gene match: 6. Here the CDR3 DNA reads TGTGCCAGTAGTCCCCGGGACAGAACCTACGAGCAGTACTTC. Translated, it gives CASSPRDRTYEQYF.

This chain joins TRBV2 and TRBJ1-6; no firm D call. Germline CDR1 SNHLY, CDR2 FYNNEI. V lost 2 bases to trimming and J lost 7 bases, with 6 bases between them. The CDR3 sequence is 13 residues long. CDR3 sequence: CASSENANSPLHF. As DNA, the CDR3 is TGTGCCAGCAGTGAAAACGCGAATTCACCCCTCCACTTT.

This clone occurred once. This chain connects TRBV9 to TRBJ2-7, with 12 nucleotides matching TRBD2. This CDR3 spans 18 amino acids. Unmatched junction bases numbered 7, after V lost 0 bases and J lost 0 bases. The germline V gene has CDR1 SGDLS and CDR2 YYNGEE. The DNA of the CDR3 is TGTGCCAGCAGCGTAGGTGCTAGCGGGAGGGTCATCTCCTACGAGCAGTACTTC. Its translation is CASSVGASGRVISYEQYF.

The rearrangement links TRBV15 to TRBJ1-1; no definite D call. Between the trimmed V and J ends, which lost 1 base and 1 base, there was a span of 16 bases. CDR3 size: 17 residues. CDR1 is LNHNV, CDR2 YYDKDF, per germline (reference sequence). The CDR3, as DNA: TGTGCCACCAGCAGAGTCCGGAGTGTGACCCGGAACACTGAAGCTTTCTTT. It codes for CATSRVRSVTRNTEAFF.

The chain combines TRBV12-5 with TRBJ2-1, with a possible D match to TRBD2 (5 bases). From germline, CDR1 is LGHNT and CDR2 FRNRAP. The CDR3 runs to 16 residues. Trimming took off 2 bases at V and 9 bases at J, with 20 bases between the two ends. The CDR3 spells CASGLRPLLDPGEQFF. The CDR3 region has the DNA TGTGCTAGTGGTTTGCGCCCCCTACTAGATCCGGGTGAGCAGTTCTTC.

The table lists this clone with a few counts. The V and J genes are TRBV5-6 and TRBJ2-7; possible D gene TRBD2, 5 bases. Between the trimmed V and J ends, which lost 4 bases and 7 bases, there was a span of 15 bases. Germline CDR1 SGHDT, CDR2 YYEEEE. The CDR3 is made up of 13 amino acids. In nucleotides, the CDR3 is TGTGCCAGCAGCCGCTGGACGTCGGGGGAGCAGTACTTC. Translated, it gives CASSRWTSGEQYF.

CDR3 in amino acids: CASSDGGSQPQHF. The CDR3 nucleotides read TGTGCCAGCAGTGACGGTGGGAGTCAGCCCCAGCATTTT. The chain couples TRBV25-1 to TRBJ1-5, with unresolved D. V lost 3 bases and J lost 6, with 9 bases in between. From germline, CDR1 is MGHDK and CDR2 SYGVNS. The CDR3 has 13 residues.

The rearrangement links TRBV5-1 to TRBJ2-3; maybe TRBD2 (5 bases). The CDR3 has 15 amino acids. V was shortened by 1 base and J by 0 bases, with 9 bases between the two germline ends. Germline assignment: CDR1 SGHRS and CDR2 YFSETQ. CDR3 residues: CASSLRGLSTDTQYF. The CDR3 DNA is TGCGCCAGCAGCTTGCGAGGGCTTAGCACAGATACGCAGTATTTT. The variable domain in full, with the rest retrieved from reference TRBV5-1 and TRBJ2-3, is KAGVTQTPRYLIKTRGQQVTLSCSPISGHRSVSWYQQTPGQGLQFLFEYFSETQRNKGNFPGRFSGRQFSNSRSEMNVSTLELGDSALYLCASSLRGLSTDTQYFGPGTRLTVL.

This clone is termed medium-sized. The chain recombines TRBV6-6 with TRBJ1-4, with 10 bases fitting TRBD1. Trimming at V came to 2 bases and at J to 6 bases, leaving 3 bases not matched to a gene. Germline-derived CDR1 and CDR2 are MNHNY and SVGAGI (reference sequence). CDR3 length equals 15 residues. DNA for the CDR3: TGTGCCAGCAGTTACCCCGGGACAGGGGATGAAAAACTGTTTTTT. Residues: CASSYPGTGDEKLFF.

This clone occurred a few times. The J gene is TRBJ1-3, the V gene TRBV5-6; 7 bases align to TRBD1. This CDR3 spans 19 amino acids. With V trimmed by 3 bases and J by 8 bases, 23 bases remained unmatched. Germline CDR1 and CDR2: SGHDT and YYEEEE. This CDR3 reads CASSSDVGGTATRRDTIYF. The CDR3 nucleotides read TGTGCCAGCAGCTCGGACGTAGGGGGGACAGCCACCAGAAGGGACACCATATATTTT.

The gene calls are TRBV30 and TRBJ2-1; 8 bases fit TRBD2. The V gene's germline CDR1 is GTSNPN and CDR2 SVGIG (reference sequence). The CDR3 is 14 amino acids. V lost 4 bases and J lost 2; bases outside the gene matches: 4. CDR3: CAWNIAGTYNEQFF. DNA for the CDR3: TGTGCCTGGAATATAGCGGGGACCTACAATGAGCAGTTCTTC.

V is TRBV7-6 and J is TRBJ2-2; the match to TRBD2 covers 8 bases. Germline CDR1 reads SGHVS; CDR2 reads FNYEAQ. This CDR3 contains 16 residues. The V gene end was trimmed by 4 bases and the J gene end by 1 base; junction bases not matched to a gene: 5. As DNA, the CDR3 is TGTGCCAGCAGCTCACAAGCGGGAGAGAACACCGGGGAGCTGTTTTTT. Its translation is CASSSQAGENTGELFF.

This chain links TRBV7-2 with TRBJ1-4; 8 bases map to TRBD1. This CDR3 has 15 amino acids. Germline V lookup: CDR1 SGHTA, CDR2 FQGNSA. The junction had 7 bases not matched to a gene; V was cut back by 5 bases and J by 5 bases. CDR3 in amino acids: CASSQQGATNEKLFF. The CDR3 DNA sequence: TGTGCCAGCAGCCAGCAGGGGGCGACAAATGAAAAACTGTTTTTT.

This sequence joins TRBV30 and TRBJ1-1; D is undetermined. V lost 5 bases and J 1 base, leaving 8 bases between the germline ends. CDR1 and CDR2 (germline): GTSNPN, SVGIG (reference sequence). The CDR3 loop spans 12 amino acids. CDR3 region: CAWEEKNTEAFF. CDR3 DNA: TGTGCCTGGGAGGAGAAGAACACTGAAGCTTTCTTT.

V gene TRBV4-1 combines with J gene TRBJ2-1, with no clear D. Germline assignment: CDR1 MGHRA and CDR2 YSYEKL. Trimming left V 0 bases short and J 9 bases short, with 9 bases between. This CDR3 contains 13 residues. This chain's CDR3 is CASSQDSFREQFF. As DNA, the CDR3 is TGCGCCAGCAGCCAAGATAGTTTCCGTGAGCAGTTCTTC.

The V call is TRBV28, the J call TRBJ1-4; 8 bases match TRBD1. Germline CDR1 and CDR2: MDHEN and SYDVKM. The CDR3 is made up of 13 amino acids. V was pared by 8 bases and J by 7 bases, with 6 bases of the junction left unmatched. The DNA for the CDR3 is TGTGCCAGCGGTGGACAGGGAGCTGAAAAACTGTTTTTT. Protein product: CASGGQGAEKLFF.

CDR3 in amino acids: CASSSDRGNEQFF. CDR3 DNA sequence: TGTGCCAGCAGCTCCGACCGAGGGAATGAGCAGTTCTTC. The rearrangement joins TRBV11-2 to TRBJ2-1, with D maybe TRBD2 (5 bases). This CDR3 is 13 amino acids long. Germline CDR1 reads SGHAT; CDR2 reads FQNNGV. The V end was cut by 4 bases, the J end by 7 bases, with 11 bases between.

V gene TRBV7-6 combines with J gene TRBJ2-7; tentative D call: TRBD1 (5 bases). The CDR3 length is 15 residues. Germline-derived CDR1 and CDR2 are SGHVS and FNYEAQ. V shed 0 bases and J shed 2 bases, with 11 bases lying between them. The CDR3 is CASSLARGNAYEQYF. In DNA form, the CDR3 reads TGTGCCAGCAGCTTAGCTAGGGGAAACGCCTACGAGCAGTACTTC.

V is TRBV5-4 and J is TRBJ2-2; 12 positions match TRBD2. The junction had 9 bases not matched to a gene; V was cut back by 9 bases and J by 9 bases. From germline, CDR1 is SGHNT and CDR2 YYREEE (reference sequence). The CDR3 covers 14 residues. The CDR3 here is CATGTSGLARELFF. The CDR3 DNA is TGTGCCACCGGGACTAGCGGGTTAGCCCGGGAGCTGTTTTTT.

This clone has a count of ten or more. V gene TRBV2 combines with J gene TRBJ2-7; unclear D gene. Germline assignment: CDR1 SNHLY and CDR2 FYNNEI. Trimming took off 7 bases at V and 0 bases at J, with 10 bases between the two ends. The CDR3 spans 13 residues. CDR3 sequence reads: CASTVPDSYEQYF. The CDR3 DNA reads as TGTGCCAGCACAGTCCCCGACTCCTACGAGCAGTACTTC.

The chain recombines TRBV7-2 with TRBJ2-1; 10 bases line up with TRBD2. This CDR3 contains 17 residues. The J segment lost 0 bases and the V segment lost 5 bases, leaving 7 bases of the junction unmatched. The germline V gene has CDR1 SGHTA and CDR2 FQGNSA. The CDR3 protein is CASSQTSGASSYNEQFF. DNA for the CDR3: TGTGCCAGCAGCCAAACTAGCGGGGCTAGCTCCTACAATGAGCAGTTCTTC.

J is TRBJ1-2 and V is TRBV5-1; 8 bases fit TRBD1. With 0 bases clipped from V and 4 bases from J, the junction kept 2 bases outside the gene matches. CDR3 length: 14 amino acids. CDR1 is SGHRS and CDR2 is YFSETQ in the germline V gene. The CDR3 region has the DNA TGCGCCAGCAGCTTGGGAACAGGGGGCTATGGCTACACCTTC. It yields the protein CASSLGTGGYGYTF.

The gene calls are TRBV5-1 and TRBJ2-1, with 8 bases aligning to TRBD2. This CDR3 is built from 16 residues. Trimming removed 2 bases from V and 4 bases from J; junction bases left unmatched: 8. Looked up from germline, CDR1 is SGHRS and CDR2 is YFSETQ. The CDR3 DNA sequence: TGCGCCAGCAGCTTCGGCGGGGGGAGTATTTACAATGAGCAGTTCTTC. It translates to CASSFGGGSIYNEQFF.

The V and J genes are TRBV4-1 and TRBJ2-3, with 11 bases fitting TRBD2. CDR3 length: 16 amino acids. The germline V gene has CDR1 MGHRA and CDR2 YSYEKL. The trim removed 3 bases at V and 5 bases at J, leaving 7 bases unmatched. The CDR3 DNA reads TGCGCCAGCAGCCACGGAGTAGCGGGGGGGGTAGATACGCAGTATTTT. It specifies CASSHGVAGGVDTQYF.

The chain carries TRBV19 and TRBJ2-5, with TRBD2 matching over 11 bases. V shed 3 bases, J shed 4 bases, and the junction held 4 bases outside the gene matches. Germline loops: CDR1 LNHDA, CDR2 SQIVND (reference sequence). The CDR3 loop spans 15 amino acids. CDR3 sequence (DNA): TGTGCCAGTAGTATTACTAGCGGGGGATCAGAGACCCAGTACTTC. Protein: CASSITSGGSETQYF.

V is TRBV19 and J is TRBJ2-5, with D perhaps matching TRBD2 (5 bases). The CDR3 consists of 12 residues. Trimming shortened V by 6 bases and J by 5 bases, and 10 bases separated the two germline ends. Looked up from germline, CDR1 is LNHDA and CDR2 is SQIVND (reference sequence). CDR3 in DNA: TGTGCCAGTAGGCTAGCTGGGGAGACCCAGTACTTC. This codes for CASRLAGETQYF.

This sequence joins TRBV7-9 and TRBJ2-5, with D possibly being TRBD2 (6 bases). Germline lookup yields CDR1 SEHNR and CDR2 FQNEAQ (reference sequence). V lost 5 bases and J 3 bases, leaving 13 bases between the germline ends. The CDR3 has 14 residues. DNA of the CDR3: TGTGCCAGCAGCCGAACCGGGGGAAAAGAGACCCAGTACTTC. The encoded protein is CASSRTGGKETQYF.

This clone was seen a handful of times. The rearrangement joins TRBV18 to TRBJ2-7; TRBD2 is a possible D gene (6 bases). With 1 base removed from V and 3 bases from J, the gap between germline ends came to 7 bases. The CDR3 sequence is 13 residues long. Per the germline V gene, CDR1 is KGHSH and CDR2 is LQKENI. The CDR3, as DNA: TGTGCCAGCTCACCACGGAGGGGCTACGAGCAGTACTTC. This gives the protein CASSPRRGYEQYF.

This chain links TRBV7-6 with TRBJ1-4; no clear D gene. CDR1 is SGHVS and CDR2 is FNYEAQ in the germline V gene. V lost 5 bases and J lost 3, with 13 bases in between. This CDR3 region has 15 residues. This chain's CDR3 is CASSPDIGANEKLFF. As DNA, the CDR3 is TGTGCCAGCAGCCCTGACATTGGTGCTAATGAAAAACTGTTTTTT.

V is TRBV29-1 and J is TRBJ2-1; D is perhaps TRBD2 (5 bases). The germline gives CDR1 SQVTM, CDR2 ANQGSEA. This CDR3 contains 12 residues. Trimming cost V 6 bases and J 14 bases, with 20 bases left between them. Here the CDR3 DNA reads TGCAGCGTGGCTATCGGGGTGAGGGTCGAGTTCTTC. Translated: CSVAIGVRVEFF.